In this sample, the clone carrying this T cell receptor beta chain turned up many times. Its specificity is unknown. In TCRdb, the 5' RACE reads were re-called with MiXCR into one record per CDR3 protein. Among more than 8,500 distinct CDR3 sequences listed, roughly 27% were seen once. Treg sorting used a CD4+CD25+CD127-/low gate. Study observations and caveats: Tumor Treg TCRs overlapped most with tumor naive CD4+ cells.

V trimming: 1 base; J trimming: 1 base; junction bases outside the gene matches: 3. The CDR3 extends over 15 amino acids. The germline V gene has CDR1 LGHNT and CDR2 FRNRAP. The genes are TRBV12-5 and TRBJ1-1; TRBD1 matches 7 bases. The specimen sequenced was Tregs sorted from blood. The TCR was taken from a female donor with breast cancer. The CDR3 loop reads CASGLGGQPNTEAFF. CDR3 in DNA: TGTGCTAGTGGTTTGGGGGGACAGCCGAACACTGAAGCTTTCTTT.